This entry lists 16 T cell receptor beta chains sequenced from one sample in a study of CD8 T cells in ankylosing spondylitis. Study-level findings and limits: Fewer than 10 highly homologous variants made up a TCR beta motif that seemed to typify ankylosing spondylitis blood.

Antigens of these TCRs are unknown. From the 5' RACE reads, TCRdb called clonotypes with MiXCR, one entry per CDR3 protein. Of 700,000 to 1,000,000 distinct CDR3 sequences listed, 12% are singletons. Sequencing used blood, either unsorted or a sorted T cell fraction (not recorded which). These receptor sequences come from a male donor with ankylosing spondylitis.

V and J are TRBV5-1 and TRBJ2-5; TRBD1 matches 11 bases. The CDR3 sequence is 16 residues long. The trim removed 0 bases at V and 4 bases at J, leaving 5 bases unmatched. From germline, CDR1 is SGHRS and CDR2 YFSETQ. The CDR3 DNA follows: TGCGCCAGCAGCTTGGAATTGGGGACAGGGGGAGAGACCCAGTACTTC. Protein sequence: CASSLELGTGGETQYF. Together with reference TRBV5-1 and TRBJ2-5, the CDR3 gives the full variable domain: KAGVTQTPRYLIKTRGQQVTLSCSPISGHRSVSWYQQTPGQGLQFLFEYFSETQRNKGNFPGRFSGRQFSNSRSEMNVSTLELGDSALYLCASSLELGTGGETQYFGPGTRLLVL.

In this sample, this clonotype turned up many times. The rearrangement joins TRBV7-2 to TRBJ1-1; D is ambiguous. Trimming removed 2 bases from V and 3 bases from J, with 7 bases in between. Germline assignment: CDR1 SGHTA and CDR2 FQGNSA. The CDR3 totals 13 residues. CDR3 loop: CASSLTRDTEAFF. DNA for the CDR3: TGTGCCAGCAGCTTAACAAGGGACACTGAAGCTTTCTTT.

This clonotype was observed a few times. The chain joins TRBV28 to TRBJ1-4; no firm D call. Germline lookup yields CDR1 MDHEN and CDR2 SYDVKM. V was trimmed by 3 bases and J by 5 bases, leaving 13 bases between them. The CDR3 is 15 residues long. CDR3 sequence reads: CASSFVPRLNEKLFF. DNA of the CDR3: TGTGCCAGCAGTTTTGTGCCGCGCTTGAATGAAAAACTGTTTTTT.

Only a few counts were recorded for this clonotype. The chain is built from TRBV20-1 and TRBJ2-7; D tentatively fits TRBD1 or TRBD2 (6 bases each). V was trimmed by 1 base and J by 7 bases, leaving 20 bases between them. Germline assignment: CDR1 DFQATT and CDR2 SNEGSKA (reference sequence). The CDR3 totals 15 residues. CDR3 bases: TGCAGTGCTAGAGTCCGGGGGCCGCCGGCTGGAGAGCAGTACTTC. It translates to CSARVRGPPAGEQYF.

This clonotype showed up many times. The chain recombines TRBV7-3 with TRBJ2-1; D ambiguous. Germline V gene lookup returns CDR1 SGHTA and CDR2 FQGTGA. The CDR3 consists of 15 residues. Trimming shortened V by 6 bases and J by 5 bases, and 17 bases separated the two germline ends. CDR3 DNA: TGTGCCAGCAGTTTTGATGGGCTTCTGAACAATGAGCAGTTCTTC. Translating gives CASSFDGLLNNEQFF.

The chain has TRBV20-1 and TRBJ2-3; TRBD1 aligns across 7 bases. V gave up 3 bases and J gave up 3 bases; unmatched junction bases: 9. CDR1 and CDR2 (germline): DFQATT, SNEGSKA (reference sequence). The CDR3 runs to 15 residues. CDR3: CSASRGRGSTDTQYF. CDR3 DNA sequence: TGCAGTGCTAGCCGTGGCAGGGGGTCGACAGATACGCAGTATTTT.

This clonotype occurred a few times. The rearrangement joins TRBV9 to TRBJ2-3; D might be TRBD2 (6 bases). CDR3 length: 16 residues. Trimming took 4 bases from V and 2 from J, leaving 17 bases between them. Germline lookup yields CDR1 SGDLS and CDR2 YYNGEE. The CDR3 reads CASSPLGSGPTDTQYF. Here the CDR3 DNA reads TGTGCCAGCAGCCCCCTAGGTAGCGGTCCCACAGATACGCAGTATTTT.

This sequence joins TRBV5-1 and TRBJ2-5; 7 bases are shared with TRBD2. Losses at the gene ends were 4 bases for V and 1 base for J; bases not matched to a gene: 10. This CDR3 is built from 16 residues. Looked up from germline, CDR1 is SGHRS and CDR2 is YFSETQ. The CDR3: CASSKSAGRFQETQYF. Written as DNA, the CDR3 is TGCGCCAGCAGCAAATCGGCCGGGAGGTTCCAAGAGACCCAGTACTTC.

The gene calls are TRBV7-9 and TRBJ2-7; D may match TRBD1 or TRBD2 (6 bases each). Germline assignment: CDR1 SEHNR and CDR2 FQNEAQ (reference sequence). The CDR3 length is 13 residues. V gave up 5 bases and J gave up 8 bases, with 16 bases separating them. The CDR3 region has the DNA TGTGCCAGCAGCCCCTCGTTGGGGGGCCAGCAGTACTTC. This encodes CASSPSLGGQQYF.

This clonotype was detected ten times or more. This chain uses TRBV10-3 with TRBJ1-1; D is unresolved. The CDR3 spans 13 residues. Trimming left V 8 bases short and J 5 bases short, with 15 bases between. Germline V gene sequence: CDR1 ENHRY, CDR2 SYGVKD. This CDR3 reads CAIAGSGMTEAFF. CDR3 coding DNA: TGTGCCATCGCTGGCTCGGGTATGACTGAAGCTTTCTTT.

This clonotype was seen a handful of times. This chain joins TRBV5-1 and TRBJ2-7; 7 nucleotides match TRBD2. V gave up 2 bases and J gave up 2 bases; unmatched junction bases: 7. In germline, CDR1 is SGHRS, CDR2 YFSETQ. This CDR3 has 15 amino acids. The CDR3 region has the DNA TGCGCCAGCAGCTTTGGGCTAGCGGAGGCCTACGAGCAGTACTTC. This translates into CASSFGLAEAYEQYF.

In this sample, this clonotype turned up a few times. The V and J genes are TRBV6-2 or TRBV6-3 and TRBJ1-5; 12 bases agree with TRBD1. Germline V gene sequence: CDR1 MNHEY, CDR2 SVGEGT. The trim removed 3 bases at V and 5 bases at J, leaving 8 bases unmatched. The CDR3 length is 17 residues. The CDR3 is CASSYIPGQGADQPQHF. CDR3 DNA: TGTGCCAGCAGTTATATACCGGGACAGGGGGCTGATCAGCCCCAGCATTTT.

This clonotype came up many times. The rearrangement links TRBV11-2 to TRBJ1-2; TRBD1 matches 7 bases. Germline V CDR1 and CDR2: SGHAT, FQNNGV. The CDR3 is 15 residues long. V shed 5 bases, J shed 4 bases, and the junction held 10 bases outside the gene matches. The CDR3 DNA reads TGTGCCAGCAGCGCAATTTCCCGGGACAGCTATGGCTACACCTTC. It is translated as CASSAISRDSYGYTF.

The chain recombines TRBV7-6 with TRBJ1-1; D not certain. V dropped 1 base and J dropped 9 bases, with 12 bases sitting between them. The germline gives CDR1 SGHVS, CDR2 FNYEAQ. The CDR3 consists of 13 residues. The CDR3, as DNA: TGTGCCAGCAGCTTAGACCCAGCCGCTAAAGCTTTCTTT. Its translation: CASSLDPAAKAFF. The variable domain in full, completed from reference TRBV7-6 and TRBJ1-1, reads GAGVSQSPRYKVTKRGQDVALRCDPISGHVSLYWYRQALGQGPEFLTYFNYEAQQDKSGLPNDRFSAERPEGSISTLTIQRTEQRDSAMYRCASSLDPAAKAFFGQGTRLTVV.

This clonotype was counted a few times. The chain recombines TRBV29-1 with TRBJ2-3; unclear D gene. This CDR3 has 10 amino acids. CDR1 and CDR2 from the germline V gene are SQVTM and ANQGSEA. For the CDR3, the DNA is TGCACCGGAGGCACAGATACGCAGTATTTT. Translated: CTGGTDTQYF.

Comment on this clonotype: This may be a read error, as it is one base from a much larger clone. J is TRBJ1-1 and V is TRBV29-1; D is perhaps TRBD1 (5 bases). This CDR3 is built from 12 residues. Per the germline V gene, CDR1 is SQVTM and CDR2 is ANQGSEA. The CDR3, as DNA: TGCATCGTTGATCAGGGTCGCACTGAAGCTTTCTTT. Its protein is CIVDQGRTEAFF.